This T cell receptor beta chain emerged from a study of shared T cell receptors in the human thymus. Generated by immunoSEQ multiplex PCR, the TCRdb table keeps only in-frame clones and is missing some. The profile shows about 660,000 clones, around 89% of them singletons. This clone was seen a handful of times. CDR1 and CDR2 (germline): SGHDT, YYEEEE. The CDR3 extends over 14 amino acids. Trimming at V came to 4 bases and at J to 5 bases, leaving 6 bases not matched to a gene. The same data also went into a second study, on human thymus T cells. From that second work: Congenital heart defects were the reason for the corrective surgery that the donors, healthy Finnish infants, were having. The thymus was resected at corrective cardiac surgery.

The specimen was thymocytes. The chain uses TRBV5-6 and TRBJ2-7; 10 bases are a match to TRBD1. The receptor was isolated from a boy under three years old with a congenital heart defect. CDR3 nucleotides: TGTGCCAGCAGCCCCGGGACAGGGGTGCACGAGCAGTACTTC. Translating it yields CASSPGTGVHEQYF. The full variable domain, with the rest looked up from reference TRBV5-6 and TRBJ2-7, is DAGVTQSPTHLIKTRGQQVTLRCSPKSGHDTVSWYQQALGQGPQFIFQYYEEEERQRGNFPDRFSGHQFPNYSSELNVNALLLGDSALYLCASSPGTGVHEQYFGPGTRLTVT.